Listed here are 32 T cell receptor beta chains from one sample, sequenced in a study of T cells in Graves' hyperthyroidism and ophthalmopathy. RNA transcripts were the template for amplifying TCR beta CDR3 regions. An initial round of RT-PCR targeting the TCR CDR3 relied on the HTBI primer set. TCRdb reanalysed the multiplex PCR reads using MiXCR and keeps one entry per CDR3 protein. The repertoire consists of roughly 570,000 distinct CDR3 sequences, with around 45% occurring once and the leading ten covering roughly 7.7%. Sequenced material: peripheral blood or thyroid tissue (not recorded which). Receptor source: a woman under 30 with Graves' hyperthyroidism.

This clonotype was observed a single time. The V and J genes are TRBV2 and TRBJ2-1; 7 bases map to TRBD2. The CDR3 is made up of 17 amino acids. J gave up 4 bases and V 9 bases, and 18 bases lay outside the gene matches. In germline, CDR1 is SNHLY, CDR2 FYNNEI. The CDR3 sequence: CASGRAGLRGMYNEQFF. The CDR3 region has the DNA TGTGCCAGTGGGAGGGCGGGGTTGAGAGGGATGTACAATGAGCAGTTCTTC.

Notes on this clonotype: The CDR3 end shows no conserved phenylalanine or tryptophan, and so a read error is likely. The DNA is omitted, as the CDR3 cannot be located on it reliably, and the CDR3 follows TCRdb's listing. The V gene is TRBV5-1, the J gene TRBJ2-5; the table's D call, TRBD1, was not checked against the DNA. The CDR3 extends over 17 residues, inclusive of both ends. CDR1 and CDR2 (germline): SGHRS, YFSETQ. CDR3: CASSLDATTVRGYTFGS.

The rearrangement links TRBV7-2 to TRBJ1-5, with 9 positions matching TRBD1. In germline, CDR1 is SGHTA, CDR2 FQGNSA. J was trimmed by 2 bases and V by 5 bases; bases with no gene match: 22. This CDR3 region has 21 residues. In nucleotides, the CDR3 is TGTGCCAGCAGCGTCGGGGGACAGGGTCAGTGGACAGGGTCAGGCAATCAGCCCCAGCATTTT. It translates to CASSVGGQGQWTGSGNQPQHF.

This clonotype was recorded many times. The CDR3 reads CASSLPGLAGGELFF. As DNA, the CDR3 is TGCGCCAGCAGCCTCCCCGGACTAGCGGGCGGGGAGCTGTTTTTT. The V and J genes are TRBV4-3 and TRBJ2-2; 11 positions match TRBD2. V lost 4 bases, J lost 7 bases, and 5 bases stayed unmatched. The CDR3 is 15 residues long. From germline, CDR1 is LGHNA and CDR2 YSLEER.

This clonotype was seen repeatedly, ten times or more. The CDR3 DNA reads as TGTGCCAGCACAGATCGGGGAGGAAAGCCCCAGCATTTT. Protein: CASTDRGGKPQHF. This rearrangement joins TRBV2 to TRBJ1-5; no clear D. In germline, CDR1 is SNHLY, CDR2 FYNNEI. V was cut by 7 bases and J by 8 bases, with 15 bases left in between. The CDR3 is 13 amino acids.

In its sample, this clonotype was seen many times. The V and J genes are TRBV20-1 and TRBJ2-7; 10 bases agree with TRBD2. The CDR3 is 14 residues long. Germline CDR1 reads DFQATT; CDR2 reads SNEGSKA (reference sequence). Germline trimming cut 0 bases from V and 2 bases from J; bases unmatched to any gene: 1. CDR3 residues: CSARDGTSAYEQYF. DNA for the CDR3: TGCAGTGCTAGAGATGGGACTAGCGCCTACGAGCAGTACTTC.

This clonotype was seen a few times. In DNA form, the CDR3 reads TGTGCCACCAGTGCTGCGACTAAGAGCTCCTACAATGAGCAGTTCTTT. This gives the protein CATSAATKSSYNEQFF. This chain links TRBV24-1 with TRBJ1-1; D call uncertain. CDR3 length: 16 amino acids. The germline CDR1 and CDR2 sequences are KGHDR and SFDVKD. The V end was cut by 5 bases, the J end by 14 bases, with 29 bases between.

The gene calls are TRBV20-1 and TRBJ1-2; 9 bases align to TRBD1. This CDR3 is 12 amino acids long. The germline V gene encodes CDR1 DFQATT and CDR2 SNEGSKA (reference sequence). DNA of the CDR3: TGCAGCTTCCGGGACAGGGCCTATGGCTACACCTTC. Protein product: CSFRDRAYGYTF.

This clonotype was found many times. The chain uses TRBV6-1 and TRBJ2-5; the match to TRBD2 covers 9 bases. J lost 3 bases, V lost 2 bases, and 4 bases had no gene match. CDR1 MNHNS and CDR2 SASEGT come from the germline V gene. This CDR3 is 15 amino acids long. CDR3 sequence (DNA): TGTGCCAGCAGTGAAATAGCGGGAGATGAAGAGACCCAGTACTTC. It is translated as CASSEIAGDEETQYF.

This clonotype was picked up many times. The chain carries TRBV7-9 and TRBJ2-7; D not certain. The CDR3 has 14 amino acids. Germline CDR1 and CDR2: SEHNR and FQNEAQ (reference sequence). V dropped 2 bases and J dropped 4 bases, with 12 bases sitting between them. The CDR3 region has the DNA TGTGCCAGCAGCTTATTAGTTTCGGGTTACGAGCAGTACTTC. It translates to CASSLLVSGYEQYF. Together with reference TRBV7-9 and TRBJ2-7, the CDR3 gives the full variable domain: DTGVSQNPRHKITKRGQNVTFRCDPISEHNRLYWYRQTLGQGPEFLTYFQNEAQLEKSRLLSDRFSAERPKGSFSTLEIQRTEQGDSAMYLCASSLLVSGYEQYFGPGTRLTVT.

V and J are TRBV29-1 and TRBJ2-7, with TRBD2 matching over 12 bases. The germline gives CDR1 SQVTM, CDR2 ANQGSEA. The length of the CDR3 is 14 residues. V shed 8 bases and J 2 bases; nucleotides not matched to a gene: 7. The DNA for the CDR3 is TGCAGCAGTAACGGACTAGCGGGAACCTACGAGCAGTACTTC. Encoded protein: CSSNGLAGTYEQYF.

This clonotype was seen at least ten times. The J gene is TRBJ2-7, the V gene TRBV12-3 or TRBV12-4; D may be TRBD2 (7 bases). The germline V and J ends were trimmed by 7 bases and 2 bases, with 21 bases remaining between them. The CDR3 runs 16 residues. The DNA for the CDR3 is TGTGCCAGCACGCCCGCGGGGGCCGGTCTCGCCTACGAGCAGTACTTC. This gives the protein CASTPAGAGLAYEQYF.

This clonotype was counted many times. The genes are TRBV6-8 and TRBJ2-7, with D possibly being TRBD1 (5 bases). In germline, CDR1 is MNHGY, CDR2 SAAAGT. Trimming shortened V by 6 bases and J by 2 bases, and 8 bases separated the two germline ends. This CDR3 is built from 12 residues. The CDR3 bases are TGTGCCAGCAGAAGGGGTCCCTACGAGCAGTACTTC. This encodes CASRRGPYEQYF.

Only a few counts were recorded for this clonotype. The chain links TRBV28 to TRBJ1-3; D is ambiguous. The CDR3 loop spans 15 amino acids. V shed 2 bases and J shed 2 bases, with 10 bases lying between them. The germline V gene has CDR1 MDHEN and CDR2 SYDVKM. The CDR3 DNA reads as TGTGCCAGCAGTTTAGGACGAAACGCTGGAAACACCATATATTTT. Translation: CASSLGRNAGNTIYF.

There are many counts of this clonotype. The V and J genes are TRBV4-2 and TRBJ1-4; D not resolved. The CDR3 has 16 residues. Germline loops: CDR1 LGHNA, CDR2 YNFKEQ. Trimming shortened V by 0 bases and J by 8 bases, and 16 bases separated the two germline ends. The CDR3 sequence is CASSQDLWLSREKLFF. The CDR3 bases are TGTGCCAGCAGCCAAGATCTTTGGCTCTCTCGGGAAAAACTGTTTTTT.

This clonotype was observed a single time. Here the CDR3 omits its conserved ending phenylalanine or tryptophan, so a read error is the likely source. The chain links TRBV7-6 to TRBJ2-7, with D possibly being TRBD2 (5 bases). Germline CDR1 SGHVS, CDR2 FNYEAQ. The CDR3 runs to 13 residues. The DNA for the CDR3 is TGTGTCAGCAGCTTAGCGTCCCACTACGAGCAGTACCTC. Translated: CVSSLASHYEQYL.

This sequence joins TRBV4-2 and TRBJ1-1, with a weak D call TRBD1 (5 bases). Trimming removed 5 bases from V and 0 bases from J, with 13 bases in between. The CDR3 runs to 15 residues. Germline V gene lookup returns CDR1 LGHNA and CDR2 YNFKEQ. The CDR3 DNA reads TGTGCCAGCAGCAGGAAGACAGAACTGAACACTGAAGCTTTCTTT. This gives the protein CASSRKTELNTEAFF.

Of note for this clonotype: Given a much more abundant clone one base away, this may be a read error. The chain links TRBV7-6 to TRBJ1-5, with D maybe TRBD1 (5 bases). Germline CDR1 and CDR2: SGHVS and FNYEAQ. The CDR3 is 13 residues long. Trimming stripped 2 bases from V and 6 bases from J, with 8 bases between. This chain's CDR3 is CASSLFDSQPQHF. In nucleotides, the CDR3 is TGTGCCAGCAGCTTATTTGACAGTCAGCCCCAGCATTTT.

The V and J genes are TRBV2 and TRBJ2-5; D may match TRBD1 or TRBD2 (5 bases each). This CDR3 region has 14 residues. Per the germline V gene, CDR1 is SNHLY and CDR2 is FYNNEI. The V gene lost 8 bases and the J gene lost 1 base, with 14 bases spanning the gap. The CDR3 loop reads CASVELGVQETQYF. The CDR3 DNA reads TGTGCCAGCGTTGAATTGGGGGTCCAAGAGACCCAGTACTTC.

The chain has TRBV19 and TRBJ1-2, with 7 bases identical to TRBD1. V trimming: 5 bases; J trimming: 6 bases; junction bases outside the gene matches: 18. In germline, CDR1 is LNHDA, CDR2 SQIVND (reference sequence). The CDR3 has 17 amino acids. The CDR3 sequence is CASSARPSTGDGDGYTF. DNA of the CDR3: TGTGCCAGTAGTGCGCGTCCTTCTACAGGGGACGGCGATGGCTACACCTTC.

Turning to this clonotype: At one end the junction does not follow the germline gene, possibly because of a read error. The J gene is TRBJ2-5, the V gene TRBV5-4; 8 bases match TRBD1. Per the germline V gene, CDR1 is SGHNT and CDR2 is YYREEE (reference sequence). This CDR3 spans 15 amino acids. The CDR3 DNA reads as TGTGCCGGCAGCCCGGGAACAGGGGGGCAAGAGACCCAGTACTTC. Translating gives CAGSPGTGGQETQYF.

In this sample, this clonotype turned up many times. The chain has TRBV7-2 and TRBJ2-5; TRBD1 is a possible D gene (5 bases). Looked up from germline, CDR1 is SGHTA and CDR2 is FQGNSA. Trimming stripped 4 bases from V and 5 bases from J, with 11 bases between. This CDR3 comprises 13 residues. CDR3 region: CASSSIPGETQYF. CDR3 in DNA: TGTGCCAGCAGCTCAATCCCAGGGGAGACCCAGTACTTC.

This clonotype was counted ten times or more. CDR3 loop: CATSDFGPPGRQETQYF. The CDR3 DNA is TGTGCCACCAGTGATTTCGGGCCCCCGGGACGACAAGAGACCCAGTACTTC. The rearrangement links TRBV24-1 to TRBJ2-5; D possibly uses TRBD1 or TRBD2 (5 bases each). CDR1 is KGHDR, CDR2 SFDVKD, per germline. The V and J ends lost 1 base and 2 bases respectively, with 16 bases between them. The CDR3 consists of 17 residues.

This clonotype was observed at least ten times. The rearrangement uses TRBV6-6 and TRBJ1-2; D might be TRBD1 (5 bases). Trimming took off 5 bases at V and 5 bases at J, with 12 bases between the two ends. The CDR3 length is 13 residues. Per the germline V gene, CDR1 is MNHNY and CDR2 is SVGAGI (reference sequence). The CDR3 DNA reads TGTGCCAGCAGTGGAGACAGCCTATATGGCTACACCTTC. It yields the protein CASSGDSLYGYTF.

This clonotype was counted many times. This chain connects TRBV19 to TRBJ2-7; possibly TRBD1 for D (6 bases). The V and J ends lost 4 bases and 1 base respectively, with 14 bases between them. Germline CDR1 reads LNHDA; CDR2 reads SQIVND (reference sequence). The CDR3 extends over 15 amino acids. The CDR3 DNA is TGTGCCAGTAGTAGCGGGCACAGGGCTTCCTACGAGCAGTACTTC. As protein: CASSSGHRASYEQYF.

There are many counts of this clonotype. The CDR3 DNA follows: TGTGCCACCAGCGAGGACCTAGCGGGAGATGATACGCAGTATTTT. As protein: CATSEDLAGDDTQYF. The chain recombines TRBV15 with TRBJ2-3; 10 nucleotides agree with TRBD2. Germline CDR1 LNHNV, CDR2 YYDKDF (reference sequence). V shed 5 bases, J shed 6 bases, and the junction held 8 bases outside the gene matches. There are 15 residues in the CDR3.

This clonotype was seen at least ten times. This sequence joins TRBV5-1 and TRBJ2-7, with TRBD1 matching 7 bases. Germline-derived CDR1 and CDR2 are SGHRS and YFSETQ. There are 14 residues in the CDR3. Trimming removed 5 bases from V and 2 bases from J; junction bases left unmatched: 7. Here the CDR3 DNA reads TGCGCCAGCAGTAAACAGGGGCCGACCTACGAGCAGTACTTC. Protein: CASSKQGPTYEQYF.

This chain uses TRBV2 with TRBJ1-2, with D possibly TRBD1 on 5 matching bases. Between the trimmed V and J ends, which lost 5 bases and 2 bases, there was a span of 15 bases. CDR3 length: 15 residues. Germline V CDR1 and CDR2: SNHLY, FYNNEI. The CDR3: CASSSTSGGNYGYTF. The DNA for the CDR3 is TGTGCCAGCAGTTCGACTAGCGGGGGGAACTATGGCTACACCTTC. Drawing the rest from reference TRBV2 and TRBJ1-2, the complete variable domain is EPEVTQTPSHQVTQMGQEVILRCVPISNHLYFYWYRQILGQKVEFLVSFYNNEISEKSEIFDDQFSVERPDGSNFTLKIRSTKLEDSAMYFCASSSTSGGNYGYTFGSGTRLTVV.

This clonotype was detected many times. This chain connects TRBV4-1 to TRBJ2-7, with no clear D. Germline V CDR1 and CDR2: MGHRA, YSYEKL. CDR3 length equals 13 residues. V was clipped by 1 base and J by 2 bases, with 6 bases between them. CDR3: CASSQVLAYEQYF. The CDR3 coding sequence is TGCGCCAGCAGCCAAGTCCTAGCCTACGAGCAGTACTTC.

This chain links TRBV7-9 with TRBJ1-5; tentatively, D is TRBD1 (5 bases). V lost 5 bases to trimming and J lost 4 bases, with 15 bases between them. Germline-derived CDR1 and CDR2 are SEHNR and FQNEAQ (reference sequence). The CDR3 has 15 amino acids. CDR3 amino acids: CASSRQRGENQPQHF. CDR3 coding DNA: TGTGCCAGCAGCAGGCAAAGGGGCGAAAATCAGCCCCAGCATTTT.

The chain has TRBV20-1 and TRBJ2-2, with D tentatively TRBD2 (6 bases). Germline V gene data show CDR1 as DFQATT and CDR2 as SNEGSKA (reference sequence). The CDR3 covers 15 residues. Deletions cut 4 bases from V and 4 bases from J, with 16 bases between. The CDR3 here is CSAIPAGGSTGELFF. CDR3 in DNA: TGCAGTGCTATTCCGGCCGGGGGATCCACCGGGGAGCTGTTTTTT.

The chain links TRBV29-1 to TRBJ2-7; D not certain. Trimming took off 4 bases at V and 7 bases at J, with 5 bases between the two ends. Germline V CDR1 and CDR2: SQVTM, ANQGSEA. The CDR3 extends over 9 amino acids. This CDR3 reads CSVGPEQYF. The CDR3 DNA reads TGCAGCGTTGGACCTGAGCAGTACTTC.